Listed here is a single T cell receptor beta chain. Its antigen is not identified. Investigators reverse transcribed all isolated RNA, so they sequenced expressed TCRB transcripts. Here immunoSEQ multiplex PCR was the method, and the copy in TCRdb shows in-frame clones only, minus some. The table has 680,000 or so clones, 13% seen once. These data originate in a study of beta chain features in type 1 diabetes. The study's findings and limits: Significant though moderate, a shortening of TCRB CDR3s appeared in all four CD4+ subsets of Type 1 diabetes patients.

CDR1 is MNHNS and CDR2 is SASEGT in the germline V gene. This CDR3 is 13 amino acids long. V lost 5 bases to trimming and J lost 7 bases, with 14 bases between them. The sequence was obtained from a man aged 18 to 29 with type 1 diabetes. The sequencing sample was made of naive CD4+ T cells from blood. J is TRBJ2-5 and V is TRBV6-1; D may be TRBD1 (6 bases). The CDR3 coding sequence is TGTGCCAGCAGTCTTGACAGGCCTGGGACCCAGTACTTC. This sequence encodes CASSLDRPGTQYF.